Only one count was recorded for the clone carrying this T cell receptor beta chain. This sample stems from a study of technical replicates of blood from a handful of donors. Here immunoSEQ multiplex PCR was the method, and the copy in TCRdb shows in-frame clones only, minus some. The sample lists roughly 87,000 clones; around 95% were seen once. The CDR3 runs to 14 residues. The germline V gene has CDR1 MDHEN and CDR2 SYDVKM. The V and J ends lost 6 bases and 3 bases respectively, with 15 bases between them. Sequencing input: T cells isolated from PBMCs. The chain joins TRBV28 to TRBJ2-7; a possible D gene is TRBD1 (6 bases). The origin of this receptor is a human donor in good health. CDR3 sequence reads: CASSLTGSFYEQYF. The DNA of the CDR3 is TGTGCCAGCAGCCTAACAGGGTCCTTCTACGAGCAGTACTTC.